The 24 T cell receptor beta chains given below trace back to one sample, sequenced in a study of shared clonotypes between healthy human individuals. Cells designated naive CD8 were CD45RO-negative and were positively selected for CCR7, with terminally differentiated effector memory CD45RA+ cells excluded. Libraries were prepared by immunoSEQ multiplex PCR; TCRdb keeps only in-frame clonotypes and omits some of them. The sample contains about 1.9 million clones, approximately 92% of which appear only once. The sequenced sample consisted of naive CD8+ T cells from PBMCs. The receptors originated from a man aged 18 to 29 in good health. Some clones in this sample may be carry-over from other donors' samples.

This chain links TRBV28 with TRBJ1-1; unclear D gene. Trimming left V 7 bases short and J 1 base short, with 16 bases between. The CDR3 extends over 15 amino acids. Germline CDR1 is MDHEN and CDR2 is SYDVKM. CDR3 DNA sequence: TGTGCCAGCATACGCGCGGAGGAAGAGAACACTGAAGCTTTCTTT. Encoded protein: CASIRAEEENTEAFF.

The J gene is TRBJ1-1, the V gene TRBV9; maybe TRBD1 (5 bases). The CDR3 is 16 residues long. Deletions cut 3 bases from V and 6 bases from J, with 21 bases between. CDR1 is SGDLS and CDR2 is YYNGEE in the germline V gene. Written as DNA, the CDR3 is TGTGCCAGCAGCGAAAACGTCAGGGTAGCCCCGGCTGAAGCTTTCTTT. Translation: CASSENVRVAPAEAFF.

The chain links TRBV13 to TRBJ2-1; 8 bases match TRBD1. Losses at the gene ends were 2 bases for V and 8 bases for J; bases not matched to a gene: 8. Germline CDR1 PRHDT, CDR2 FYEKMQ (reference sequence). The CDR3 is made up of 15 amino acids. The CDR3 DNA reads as TGTGCCAGCAGCTTAAATGGGCAGGGGGCCTATGAGCAGTTCTTC. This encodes CASSLNGQGAYEQFF.

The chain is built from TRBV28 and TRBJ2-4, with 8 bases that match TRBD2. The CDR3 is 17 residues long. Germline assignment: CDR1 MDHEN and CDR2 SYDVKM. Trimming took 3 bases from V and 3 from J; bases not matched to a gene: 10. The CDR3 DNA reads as TGTGCCAGCAGTTTGGCGGCCGGGGGGGTTGGCAAAAACATTCAGTACTTC. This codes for CASSLAAGGVGKNIQYF.

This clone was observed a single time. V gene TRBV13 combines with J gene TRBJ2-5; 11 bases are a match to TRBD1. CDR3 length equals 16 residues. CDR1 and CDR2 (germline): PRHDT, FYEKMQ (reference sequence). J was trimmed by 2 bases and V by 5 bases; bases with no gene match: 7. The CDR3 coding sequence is TGTGCCAGCAGCGAATCCGGGACAGGGGGGCAAGAGACCCAGTACTTC. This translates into CASSESGTGGQETQYF. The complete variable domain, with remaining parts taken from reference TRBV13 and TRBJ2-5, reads AAGVIQSPRHLIKEKRETATLKCYPIPRHDTVYWYQQGPGQDPQFLISFYEKMQSDKGSIPDRFSAQQFSDYHSELNMSSLELGDSALYFCASSESGTGGQETQYFGPGTRLLVL.

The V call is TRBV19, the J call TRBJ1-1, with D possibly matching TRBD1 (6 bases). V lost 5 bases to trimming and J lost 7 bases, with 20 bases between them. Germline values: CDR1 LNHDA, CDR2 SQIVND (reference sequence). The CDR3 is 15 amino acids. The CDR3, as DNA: TGTGCCAGTAGTGGACAGAGGCCTGCCGTCAATGAAGCTTTCTTT. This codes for CASSGQRPAVNEAFF. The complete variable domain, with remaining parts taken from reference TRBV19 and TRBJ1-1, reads DGGITQSPKYLFRKEGQNVTLSCEQNLNHDAMYWYRQDPGQGLRLIYYSQIVNDFQKGDIAEGYSVSREKKESFPLTVTSAQKNPTAFYLCASSGQRPAVNEAFFGQGTRLTVV.

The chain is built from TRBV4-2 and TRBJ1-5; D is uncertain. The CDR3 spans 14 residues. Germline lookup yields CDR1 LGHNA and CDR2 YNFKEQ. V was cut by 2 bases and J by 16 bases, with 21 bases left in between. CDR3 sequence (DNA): TGTGCCAGCAGCCAAAGCATTGTTGGAGGCCCCCCCCATTTT. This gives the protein CASSQSIVGGPPHF.

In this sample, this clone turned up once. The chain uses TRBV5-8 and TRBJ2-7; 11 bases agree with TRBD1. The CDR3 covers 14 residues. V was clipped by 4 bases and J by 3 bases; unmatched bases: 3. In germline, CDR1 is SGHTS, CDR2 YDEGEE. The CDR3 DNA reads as TGTGCCAGCAGCACGGGACAGGGGGGCTACGAGCAGTACTTC. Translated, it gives CASSTGQGGYEQYF.

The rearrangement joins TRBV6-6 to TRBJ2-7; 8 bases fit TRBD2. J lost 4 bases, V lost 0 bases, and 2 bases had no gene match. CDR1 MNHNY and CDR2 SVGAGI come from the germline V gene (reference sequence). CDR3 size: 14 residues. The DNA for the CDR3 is TGTGCCAGCAGTTACTCTAGCGGGGCTTACGAGCAGTACTTC. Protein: CASSYSSGAYEQYF.

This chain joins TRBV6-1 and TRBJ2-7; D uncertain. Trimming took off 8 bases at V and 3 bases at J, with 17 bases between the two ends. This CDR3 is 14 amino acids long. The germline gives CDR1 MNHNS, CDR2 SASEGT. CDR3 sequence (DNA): TGTGCCAGCGACCAAATAGGTTCCCGCTACGAGCAGTACTTC. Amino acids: CASDQIGSRYEQYF.

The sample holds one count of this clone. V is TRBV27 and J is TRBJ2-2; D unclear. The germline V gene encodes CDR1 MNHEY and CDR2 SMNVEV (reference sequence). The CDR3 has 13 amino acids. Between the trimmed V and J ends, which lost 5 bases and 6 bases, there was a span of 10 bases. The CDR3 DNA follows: TGTGCCAGCAGTCCCAGGACGGCCGGGGAGCTGTTTTTT. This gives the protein CASSPRTAGELFF.

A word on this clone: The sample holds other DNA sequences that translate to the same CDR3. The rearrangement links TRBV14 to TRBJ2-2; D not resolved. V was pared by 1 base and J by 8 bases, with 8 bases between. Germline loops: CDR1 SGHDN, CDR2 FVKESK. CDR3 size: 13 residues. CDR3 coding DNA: TGTGCCAGCAGCCAAGTCCGATCGGGGGAGCTGTTTTTT. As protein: CASSQVRSGELFF.

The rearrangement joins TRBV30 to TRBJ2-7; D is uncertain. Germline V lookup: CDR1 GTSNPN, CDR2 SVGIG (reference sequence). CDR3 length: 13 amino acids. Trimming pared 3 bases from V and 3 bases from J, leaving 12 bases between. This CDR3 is CAWRHRGHYEQYF. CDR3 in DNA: TGTGCCTGGAGGCACCGTGGGCACTACGAGCAGTACTTC. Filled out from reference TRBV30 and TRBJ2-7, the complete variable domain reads SQTIHQWPATLVQPVGSPLSLECTVEGTSNPNLYWYRQAAGRGLQLLFYSVGIGQISSEVPQNLSASRPQDRQFILSSKKLLLSDSGFYLCAWRHRGHYEQYFGPGTRLTVT.

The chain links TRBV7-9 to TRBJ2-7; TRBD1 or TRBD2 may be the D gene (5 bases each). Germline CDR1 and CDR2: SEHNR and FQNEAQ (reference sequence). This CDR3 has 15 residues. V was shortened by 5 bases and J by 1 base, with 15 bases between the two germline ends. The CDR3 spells CASSLRGGGSYEQYF. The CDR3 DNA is TGTGCCAGCAGCCTTCGGGGCGGAGGTTCCTACGAGCAGTACTTC.

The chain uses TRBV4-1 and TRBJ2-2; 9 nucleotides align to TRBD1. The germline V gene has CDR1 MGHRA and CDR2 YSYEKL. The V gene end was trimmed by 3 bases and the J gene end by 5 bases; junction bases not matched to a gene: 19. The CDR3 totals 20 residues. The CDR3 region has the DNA TGCGCCAGCAGCCACCTACTTCCGGGACAGGGTTTACCCGGGACCGGGGAGCTGTTTTTT. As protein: CASSHLLPGQGLPGTGELFF.

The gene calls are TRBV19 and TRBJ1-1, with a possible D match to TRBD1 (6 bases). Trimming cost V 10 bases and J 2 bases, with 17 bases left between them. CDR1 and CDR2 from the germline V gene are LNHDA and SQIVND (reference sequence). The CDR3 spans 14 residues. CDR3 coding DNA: TGTGCCACGATTCCGGACAGAGATAACACTGAAGCTTTCTTT. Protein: CATIPDRDNTEAFF.

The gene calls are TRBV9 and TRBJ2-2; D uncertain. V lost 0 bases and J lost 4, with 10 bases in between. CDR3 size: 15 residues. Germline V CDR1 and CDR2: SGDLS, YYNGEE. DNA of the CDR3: TGTGCCAGCAGCGTAGCTAACGCCTTCACCGGGGAGCTGTTTTTT. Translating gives CASSVANAFTGELFF.

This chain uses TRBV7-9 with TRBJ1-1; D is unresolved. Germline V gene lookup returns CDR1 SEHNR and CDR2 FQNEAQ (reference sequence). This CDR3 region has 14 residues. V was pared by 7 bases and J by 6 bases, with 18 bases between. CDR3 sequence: CASIPPDRPPEAFF. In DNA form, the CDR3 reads TGTGCCAGCATCCCCCCGGATCGCCCCCCTGAAGCTTTCTTT.

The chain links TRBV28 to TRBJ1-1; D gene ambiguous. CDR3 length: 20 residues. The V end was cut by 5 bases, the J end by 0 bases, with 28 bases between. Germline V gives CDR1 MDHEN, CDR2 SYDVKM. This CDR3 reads CASSVPLIRYEEGMNTEAFF. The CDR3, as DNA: TGTGCCAGCAGTGTCCCTCTAATCAGGTACGAGGAGGGTATGAACACTGAAGCTTTCTTT.

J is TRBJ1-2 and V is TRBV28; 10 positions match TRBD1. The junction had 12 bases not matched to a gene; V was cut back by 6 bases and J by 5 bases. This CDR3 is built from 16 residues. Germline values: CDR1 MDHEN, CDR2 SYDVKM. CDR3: CASSQTGGLLWYGYTF. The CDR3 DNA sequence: TGTGCCAGCAGCCAGACAGGGGGCTTGTTATGGTATGGCTACACCTTC.

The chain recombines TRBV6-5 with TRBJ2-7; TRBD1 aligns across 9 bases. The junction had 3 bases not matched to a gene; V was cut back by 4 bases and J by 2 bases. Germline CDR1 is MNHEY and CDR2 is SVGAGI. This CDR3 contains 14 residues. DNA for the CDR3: TGTGCCAGCAGTTTTCGACAGGGGGCCTACGAGCAGTACTTC. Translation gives CASSFRQGAYEQYF.

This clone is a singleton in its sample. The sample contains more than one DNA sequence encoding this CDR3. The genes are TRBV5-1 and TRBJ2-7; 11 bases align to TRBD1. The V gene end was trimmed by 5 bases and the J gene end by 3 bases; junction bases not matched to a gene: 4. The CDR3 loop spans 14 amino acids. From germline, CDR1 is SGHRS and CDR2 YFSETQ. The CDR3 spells CASSTGTGGYEQYF. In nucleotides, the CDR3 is TGCGCCAGCAGTACCGGGACAGGGGGCTACGAGCAGTACTTC. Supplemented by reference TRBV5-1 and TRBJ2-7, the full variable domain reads KAGVTQTPRYLIKTRGQQVTLSCSPISGHRSVSWYQQTPGQGLQFLFEYFSETQRNKGNFPGRFSGRQFSNSRSEMNVSTLELGDSALYLCASSTGTGGYEQYFGPGTRLTVT.

CDR3 nucleotide sequence: TGCGCCAGCAGCCAAGACCCCCTAGCCGCTATCACCTACAATGAGCAGTTCTTC. This encodes CASSQDPLAAITYNEQFF. The rearrangement uses TRBV4-1 and TRBJ2-1; a weak D match, TRBD2 (5 bases). The V and J ends lost 0 bases and 2 bases respectively, with 17 bases between them. The CDR3 consists of 18 residues. Germline-derived CDR1 and CDR2 are MGHRA and YSYEKL.

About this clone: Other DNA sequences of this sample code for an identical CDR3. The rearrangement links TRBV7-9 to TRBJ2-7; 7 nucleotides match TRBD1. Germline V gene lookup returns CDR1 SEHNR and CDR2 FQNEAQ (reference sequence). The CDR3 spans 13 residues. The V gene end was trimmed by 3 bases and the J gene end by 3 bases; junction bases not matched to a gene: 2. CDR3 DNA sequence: TGTGCCAGCAGCTTTCCAGGGGGCTACGAGCAGTACTTC. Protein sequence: CASSFPGGYEQYF.